Below, 7 T cell receptor beta chains from the same sample are listed, as sequenced in a study of blood T cell repertoires in COVID-19. Sequencing was performed with immunoSEQ multiplex PCR; in TCRdb, only in-frame clones are kept and a portion is missing. The table shows 140,000 or so clones, with about 80% occurring only once. Sequences were obtained from peripheral blood. The receptors shown here come from a man aged 50 to 59 with acute or convalescent COVID-19.

The chain carries TRBV10-1 and TRBJ1-1; weak D call: TRBD1 (5 bases). With 6 bases removed from V and 1 base from J, the gap between germline ends came to 6 bases. Germline lookup yields CDR1 WNHNN and CDR2 SYGVQD (reference sequence). The CDR3 covers 12 residues. The CDR3 is CASRGQNTEAFF. CDR3 DNA: TGCGCCAGCAGAGGACAGAACACTGAAGCTTTCTTT.

The CDR3 DNA reads TGTGCCAGCAGCTTGAACTTAGCCTACACCTTC. Amino acids: CASSLNLAYTF. The chain recombines TRBV5-4 with TRBJ1-2; no clear D gene. This CDR3 region has 11 residues. Germline CDR1 SGHNT, CDR2 YYREEE (reference sequence). V shed 1 base and J shed 10 bases, with 8 bases lying between them.

J is TRBJ2-7 and V is TRBV7-8; 9 nucleotides align to TRBD1. V trimming: 1 base; J trimming: 5 bases; junction bases outside the gene matches: 9. The CDR3 runs 16 residues. In germline, CDR1 is SGHVS, CDR2 FQNEAQ. The CDR3 loop is CASSLDNGQGRDEQYF. The CDR3 DNA sequence: TGTGCCAGCAGCTTAGACAACGGACAGGGGCGAGACGAGCAGTACTTC.

The rearrangement uses TRBV18 and TRBJ2-1; D gene uncertain. The V end lost 3 bases, the J end lost 1 base, and 10 bases lay between the germline ends. The CDR3 has 15 amino acids. The germline V gene has CDR1 KGHSH and CDR2 LQKENI. As DNA, the CDR3 is TGTGCCAGCTCACCGGTTCAGGTTTCCTACAATGAGCAGTTCTTC. Translating it yields CASSPVQVSYNEQFF. Variable domain in full (rest from reference TRBV18 and TRBJ2-1): NAGVMQNPRHLVRRRGQEARLRCSPMKGHSHVYWYRQLPEEGLKFMVYLQKENIIDESGMPKERFSAEFPKEGPSILRIQQVVRGDSAAYFCASSPVQVSYNEQFFGPGTRLTVL.

J is TRBJ1-2 and V is TRBV19; possible D gene TRBD1, 6 bases. The V gene's germline CDR1 is LNHDA and CDR2 SQIVND (reference sequence). The CDR3 covers 13 residues. V dropped 4 bases and J dropped 6 bases, with 12 bases sitting between them. CDR3 loop: CASSNRAGDGYTF. The CDR3 DNA sequence: TGTGCCAGTAGTAACAGGGCGGGCGATGGCTACACCTTC. The variable domain in full, completed from reference TRBV19 and TRBJ1-2, reads DGGITQSPKYLFRKEGQNVTLSCEQNLNHDAMYWYRQDPGQGLRLIYYSQIVNDFQKGDIAEGYSVSREKKESFPLTVTSAQKNPTAFYLCASSNRAGDGYTFGSGTRLTVV.

The V and J genes are TRBV27 and TRBJ2-1, with TRBD1 identical over 7 bases. CDR1 and CDR2 from the germline V gene are MNHEY and SMNVEV (reference sequence). The CDR3 runs to 14 residues. Losses at the gene ends were 6 bases for V and 8 bases for J; bases not matched to a gene: 10. The CDR3 DNA reads as TGTGCCAGCAGCCAACAGGGGTATCTGGATGAGCAGTTCTTC. Translation: CASSQQGYLDEQFF.

This clone was seen once. This chain joins TRBV6-5 and TRBJ2-7; 7 bases agree with TRBD2. With 5 bases clipped from V and 2 bases from J, the junction kept 6 bases outside the gene matches. The CDR3 is 14 amino acids. CDR1 and CDR2 from the germline V gene are MNHEY and SVGAGI. CDR3 DNA sequence: TGTGCCAGCAGTCCCTCCGGGACTACCTACGAGCAGTACTTC. This translates into CASSPSGTTYEQYF.